This T cell receptor (beta chain) appears in the sequencing data of a study of blood T cell repertoires in COVID-19. For the study at large: PBMCs, B-cell-depleted T cells, or T cells were the source of the cDNA or gDNA that made up the material.

Germline V lookup: CDR1 MNHEY, CDR2 SVGAGI. The CDR3 runs 14 residues. The ends lost 0 bases at V and 5 bases at J; junction bases unmatched: 3. Recruitment covered some 25 US areas and drew participants whose ages spanned roughly 18 to 100 years. Participants had their cohort set by participant-reported clinical history. Authors' processing steps: Cell counts per sample came from amplifying reference gene primers. TCRdb's table, derived via immunoSEQ multiplex PCR, lists solely in-frame clones and lacks some. V, J and clone size reflect that table, while D and trimming were determined from the DNA. This sample carries hundreds of thousands of clones, around four fifths of them seen once, and the ten largest clones take around 4.1%.

V is TRBV6-5 and J is TRBJ2-5; 7 nucleotides match TRBD2. The receptor was isolated from a man aged 25-40 years with acute COVID-19. The specimen was PBMCs or T cells enriched from blood (not recorded which). The CDR3 region has the DNA TGTGCCAGCAGTTACTCGACTAGCATGGAGACCCAGTACTTC. Protein product: CASSYSTSMETQYF.